This T cell receptor beta chain was observed in a study of shared clonotypes between healthy human individuals. The naive CD8 population came from CD45RO-negative cells selected for CCR7, without terminally differentiated effector memory CD45RA+ cells. Measured with immunoSEQ multiplex PCR; TCRdb has only the in-frame clones, and not every one. The data contain millions of clones, under 95% of them singletons. Germline V CDR1 and CDR2: SGHTS, YDEGEE. Trimming at V came to 5 bases and at J to 3 bases, leaving 3 bases not matched to a gene. This CDR3 has 13 residues. This clone has only a few counts. Its antigen is not known. Whole-study findings and limits: It was expected that sequencing depth would affect clonotype sharing among donors.

The sequence was obtained from a man aged 18 to 30 in good health. Some clones in this sample may be carry-over from other donors' samples. The sequenced sample consisted of naive CD8+ T cells from PBMCs. This rearrangement joins TRBV5-8 to TRBJ1-1, with 8 nucleotides matching TRBD1. CDR3: CASRRTGHTEAFF. In nucleotides, the CDR3 is TGTGCCAGCAGGAGGACAGGGCACACTGAAGCTTTCTTT.